This paragraph covers one T cell receptor (beta chain) sequence. The source of the sample is a study of blood T cell repertoires in COVID-19. Profiling relied on immunoSEQ multiplex PCR, and the TCRdb table lists in-frame clones only, not all of them. Here the sample spans over 150,000 clones, roughly 80% being singletons. The sequencing sample was made of peripheral blood. This clonotype was sampled from a man aged 65-85 years with active or convalescent COVID-19.

CDR3 in DNA: TGTGCCAGCAGCTTGCCGACAGGGACTGAAACTAACTATGGCTACACCTTC. This translates into CASSLPTGTETNYGYTF. The chain has TRBV5-8 and TRBJ1-2; 7 bases map to TRBD1. CDR1 and CDR2 (germline): SGHTS, YDEGEE. The CDR3 contains 17 residues. The trim removed 1 base at V and 0 bases at J, leaving 9 bases unmatched.